The entry that follows covers one T cell receptor beta chain sequence. This record belongs to a study of blood T cell repertoires in COVID-19. The table came from immunoSEQ multiplex PCR; TCRdb's copy has only in-frame clones and leaves some out. The profile covers roughly 180,000 clones, with 82% appearing a single time and 15% to 20% taken by the ten largest. The CDR3 has 16 residues. Germline-derived CDR1 and CDR2 are MDHEN and SYDVKM. V lost 3 bases and J lost 1; bases outside the gene matches: 6. This clonotype was obtained from a man between 60 and 70 years old who had recovered from COVID-19. The sequenced sample consisted of PBMCs or T cells enriched from blood (not recorded which). The chain couples TRBV28 to TRBJ2-5; 9 bases map to TRBD1. In DNA, the CDR3 is TGTGCCAGCAGTTTTTCAGGGACAGGGATCCAAGAGACCCAGTACTTC. Amino acids: CASSFSGTGIQETQYF.